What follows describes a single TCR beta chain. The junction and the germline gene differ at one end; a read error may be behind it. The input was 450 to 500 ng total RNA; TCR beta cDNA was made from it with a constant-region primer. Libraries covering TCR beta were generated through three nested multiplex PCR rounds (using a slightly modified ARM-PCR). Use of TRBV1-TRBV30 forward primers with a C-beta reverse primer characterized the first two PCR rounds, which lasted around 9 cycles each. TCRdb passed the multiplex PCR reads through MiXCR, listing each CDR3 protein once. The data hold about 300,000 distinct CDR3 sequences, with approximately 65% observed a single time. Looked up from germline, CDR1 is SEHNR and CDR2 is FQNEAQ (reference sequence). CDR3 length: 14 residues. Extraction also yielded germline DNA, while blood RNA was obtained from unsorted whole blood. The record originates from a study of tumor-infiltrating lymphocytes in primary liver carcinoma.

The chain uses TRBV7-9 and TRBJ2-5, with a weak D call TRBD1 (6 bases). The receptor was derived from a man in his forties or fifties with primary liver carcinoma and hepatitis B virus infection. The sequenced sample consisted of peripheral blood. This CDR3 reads CACSPPDSQETQYF. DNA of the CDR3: TGTGCCTGCAGCCCACCGGACAGTCAAGAGACCCAGTACTTC.